This note documents a single TCR beta chain sequence. The data originate from a study of CD8 T cells in Susac syndrome. CD8+ and CD4+ blood T cells underwent TCR beta sequencing. CDR3 size: 11 residues. V lost 3 bases and J lost 1, with 4 bases in between. Germline V gives CDR1 DFQATT, CDR2 SNEGSKA (reference sequence). Random-hexamer reverse transcription was applied to about 0.5 to 1 ug RNA. Amplification of the TCR beta CDR3 was carried out by immunoSEQ multiplex PCR, which spanned a total of 54 Vbeta and 13 Jbeta segments. TCRdb called the immunoSEQ multiplex PCR reads again in MiXCR, with one record for every CDR3 protein. The data show 200,000 to 250,000 distinct CDR3 sequences, about 95% seen once.

Sequences were obtained from CD4+ T cells from PBMCs. This receptor was obtained from a human donor with multiple sclerosis. This chain uses TRBV20-1 with TRBJ2-7; D gene unclear. The CDR3 region is CSARISYEQYF. CDR3 bases: TGCAGTGCTAGGATTTCCTACGAGCAGTACTTC.